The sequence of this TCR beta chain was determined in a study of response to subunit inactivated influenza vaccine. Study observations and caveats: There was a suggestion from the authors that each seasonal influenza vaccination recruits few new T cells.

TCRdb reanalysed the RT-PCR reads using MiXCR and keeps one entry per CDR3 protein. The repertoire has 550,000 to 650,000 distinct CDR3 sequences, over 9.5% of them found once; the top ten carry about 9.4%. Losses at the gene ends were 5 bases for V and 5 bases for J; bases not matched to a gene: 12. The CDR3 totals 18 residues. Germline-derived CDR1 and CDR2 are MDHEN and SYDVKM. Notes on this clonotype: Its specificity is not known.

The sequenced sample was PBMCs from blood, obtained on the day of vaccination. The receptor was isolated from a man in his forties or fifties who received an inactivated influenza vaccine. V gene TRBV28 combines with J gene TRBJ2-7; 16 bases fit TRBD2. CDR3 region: CASSRIPGTSGRANEQYF. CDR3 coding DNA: TGTGCCAGCAGTCGGATCCCCGGGACTAGCGGGAGGGCCAACGAGCAGTACTTC.